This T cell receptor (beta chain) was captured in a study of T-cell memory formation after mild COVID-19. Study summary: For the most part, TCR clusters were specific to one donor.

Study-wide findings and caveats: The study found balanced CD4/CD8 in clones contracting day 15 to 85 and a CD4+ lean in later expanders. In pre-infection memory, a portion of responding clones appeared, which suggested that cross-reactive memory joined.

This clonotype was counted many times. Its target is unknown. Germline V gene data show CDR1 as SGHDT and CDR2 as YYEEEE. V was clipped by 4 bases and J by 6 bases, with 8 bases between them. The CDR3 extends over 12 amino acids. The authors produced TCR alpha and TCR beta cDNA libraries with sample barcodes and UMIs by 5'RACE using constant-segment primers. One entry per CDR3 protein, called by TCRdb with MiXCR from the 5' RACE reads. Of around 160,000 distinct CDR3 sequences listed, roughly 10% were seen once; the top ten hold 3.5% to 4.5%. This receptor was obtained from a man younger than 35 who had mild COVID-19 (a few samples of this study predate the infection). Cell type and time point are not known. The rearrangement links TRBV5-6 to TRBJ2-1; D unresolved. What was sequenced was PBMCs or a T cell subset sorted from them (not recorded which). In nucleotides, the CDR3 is TGTGCCAGCAGCCTGCCAGGCAATGAGCAGTTCTTC. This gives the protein CASSLPGNEQFF.